This T cell receptor beta chain originates from a study of T-cell reconstitution after alpha-beta-depleted transplantation in children. This clonotype was observed a few times. Trimming removed 3 bases from V and 5 bases from J, with 13 bases in between. Per germline, CDR1 MDHEN and CDR2 SYDVKM. The CDR3 totals 15 residues. Unique molecular identifiers tagged the TCRbeta library. TCRdb re-analysed the PCR reads in MiXCR, keeping a single row per CDR3 protein. The sample has nearly 550,000 distinct CDR3 sequences, 15% to 20% seen once. Sequenced here: PBMCs from the stem cell graft donor, sampled from the stem cell graft. The sequence was obtained from a human donor who donated a stem cell graft to a child with acute lymphoblastic leukemia. This chain connects TRBV28 to TRBJ1-4; no reliable D call. The DNA of the CDR3 is TGTGCCAGCAGTTTCCCTCTTCAGACAAATGAAAAACTGTTTTTT. Protein sequence: CASSFPLQTNEKLFF.